The 16 T cell receptor beta chains below come from one sample, sequenced in a study of shared clonotypes between healthy human individuals. This table comes from immunoSEQ multiplex PCR, and its TCRdb copy is limited to in-frame clones, with some not included. The table records about a million clones, more than 60% of them present only once. Material: memory CD4+ T cells sorted from blood. Sample subset: CD45RA-negative fraction. The receptor set was obtained from a man aged 18 to 29 in good health.

This clone was picked up a small number of times. The chain carries TRBV9 and TRBJ2-4, with 11 bases fitting TRBD2. The CDR3 length is 19 residues. V lost 1 base to trimming and J lost 2 bases; unmatched junction nucleotides: 11. Germline CDR1 SGDLS, CDR2 YYNGEE. Here the CDR3 reads CASSVSSGRLGGTKNIQYF. The CDR3 DNA sequence: TGTGCCAGCAGCGTATCTAGCGGGAGGCTCGGAGGGACCAAAAACATTCAGTACTTC.

The chain couples TRBV18 to TRBJ1-4; D may be TRBD1 (5 bases). CDR1 KGHSH and CDR2 LQKENI come from the germline V gene. CDR3 length equals 14 residues. V gave up 2 bases and J gave up 7 bases, with 11 bases separating them. The CDR3 protein is CASSPGGEIEKLFF. The CDR3 bases are TGTGCCAGCTCACCAGGGGGGGAAATTGAAAAACTGTTTTTT.

The chain recombines TRBV19 with TRBJ1-1; 8 nucleotides line up with TRBD1. V was clipped by 5 bases and J by 4 bases; unmatched bases: 18. The CDR3 spans 18 residues. CDR1 LNHDA and CDR2 SQIVND come from the germline V gene (reference sequence). The CDR3 region has the DNA TGTGCCAGTAGTCCGAGGGGGGGAATCGGACAGGGTGGCACTGAAGCTTTCTTT. This gives the protein CASSPRGGIGQGGTEAFF.

The chain combines TRBV27 with TRBJ2-1; 7 bases match TRBD1. The V segment lost 2 bases and the J segment 2 bases; nucleotides outside the gene matches: 3. The CDR3 runs 15 residues. Per the germline V gene, CDR1 is MNHEY and CDR2 is SMNVEV (reference sequence). The CDR3 spells CASSLKGAAYNEQFF. The CDR3 DNA reads TGTGCCAGCAGTTTAAAGGGGGCTGCCTACAATGAGCAGTTCTTC.

This chain uses TRBV30 with TRBJ1-4; D is ambiguous. The CDR3 loop spans 15 amino acids. Germline V gene lookup returns CDR1 GTSNPN and CDR2 SVGIG (reference sequence). Trimming took off 2 bases at V and 2 bases at J, with 12 bases between the two ends. This chain's CDR3 is CAWSRQVGTNEKLFF. DNA for the CDR3: TGTGCCTGGAGTCGCCAGGTTGGCACTAATGAAAAACTGTTTTTT.

The chain employs TRBV5-5 and TRBJ1-5; 12 bases are a match to TRBD1. V dropped 0 bases and J dropped 3; count of bases not matched to a gene: 7. The CDR3 is made up of 18 amino acids. Germline assignment: CDR1 SGHKS and CDR2 YYEKEE (reference sequence). The CDR3 region has the DNA TGTGCCAGCAGCTTGGGGGACAGGGGGCCTTTGTCCAATCAGCCCCAGCATTTT. Residues: CASSLGDRGPLSNQPQHF.

The chain has TRBV6-1 and TRBJ1-4; TRBD1 aligns across 9 bases. The CDR3 runs to 14 residues. J was trimmed by 8 bases and V by 6 bases; bases with no gene match: 7. CDR1 is MNHNS, CDR2 SASEGT, per germline. The DNA for the CDR3 is TGTGCCAGCAGCCTTTGGACAGGGGAGGAAAAACTGTTTTTT. This gives the protein CASSLWTGEEKLFF.

This clone was counted between two and nine times. J is TRBJ1-1 and V is TRBV30; no reliable D call. There are 12 residues in the CDR3. The V and J ends lost 2 bases and 11 bases respectively, with 15 bases between them. Germline V gene sequence: CDR1 GTSNPN, CDR2 SVGIG (reference sequence). The CDR3 loop is CAWSPRTWRAFF. CDR3 nucleotide sequence: TGTGCCTGGAGTCCCCGGACCTGGCGGGCTTTCTTT.

The V and J genes are TRBV11-2 and TRBJ1-4; D is possibly TRBD1 (6 bases). The CDR3 has 16 amino acids. Trimming left V 3 bases short and J 6 bases short, with 17 bases between. Germline-derived CDR1 and CDR2 are SGHAT and FQNNGV. This CDR3 is CASSFGQGKTYEKLFF. CDR3 coding DNA: TGTGCCAGCAGCTTTGGCCAGGGGAAAACCTATGAAAAACTGTTTTTT.

The rearrangement joins TRBV5-1 to TRBJ1-1, with D perhaps TRBD1 (5 bases). CDR1 and CDR2 (germline): SGHRS, YFSETQ. This CDR3 comprises 13 residues. The V and J ends lost 5 bases and 1 base respectively, with 9 bases between them. The CDR3 DNA reads TGCGCCAGCAGACTCCAGGGGAACACTGAAGCTTTCTTT. As protein: CASRLQGNTEAFF. Using reference TRBV5-1 and TRBJ1-1 for the parts outside the CDR3, the full variable domain is KAGVTQTPRYLIKTRGQQVTLSCSPISGHRSVSWYQQTPGQGLQFLFEYFSETQRNKGNFPGRFSGRQFSNSRSEMNVSTLELGDSALYLCASRLQGNTEAFFGQGTRLTVV.

V gene TRBV7-2 combines with J gene TRBJ2-3; TRBD2 aligns across 7 bases. This CDR3 has 16 amino acids. After removal of 4 bases from V and 2 bases from J, the junction contained 9 bases not matched to a gene. Germline V CDR1 and CDR2: SGHTA, FQGNSA. The CDR3 loop reads CASSSKGGSLTDTQYF. The CDR3 DNA reads as TGTGCCAGCAGCTCCAAGGGAGGGTCCCTCACAGATACGCAGTATTTT.

The chain has TRBV2 and TRBJ1-1, with D uncertain. CDR3 length: 13 amino acids. CDR1 is SNHLY and CDR2 is FYNNEI in the germline V gene. V lost 5 bases and J lost 3, with 10 bases in between. CDR3 sequence (DNA): TGTGCCAGCAGTCCGGGCCTCTACACTGAAGCTTTCTTT. Its translation: CASSPGLYTEAFF. The full variable domain, rest sourced from reference TRBV2 and TRBJ1-1, is EPEVTQTPSHQVTQMGQEVILRCVPISNHLYFYWYRQILGQKVEFLVSFYNNEISEKSEIFDDQFSVERPDGSNFTLKIRSTKLEDSAMYFCASSPGLYTEAFFGQGTRLTVV.

The rearrangement links TRBV5-1 to TRBJ1-4; a weak D match, TRBD1 (6 bases). V lost 1 base and J 8 bases, leaving 12 bases between the germline ends. This CDR3 contains 14 residues. Germline loops: CDR1 SGHRS, CDR2 YFSETQ. The CDR3 coding sequence is TGCGCCAGCAGCTTGACACAGGGTTACGAAAAACTGTTTTTT. Translation: CASSLTQGYEKLFF.

CDR3 nucleotides: TGTGCCACCAGCAGGGAACCGGGACGGCGAGAGGGGGAGCAGTACTTC. Translating it yields CATSREPGRREGEQYF. The chain has TRBV15 and TRBJ2-7; D tentatively fits TRBD1 or TRBD2 (5 bases each). Germline CDR1 reads LNHNV; CDR2 reads YYDKDF (reference sequence). There are 16 residues in the CDR3. V dropped 3 bases and J dropped 7 bases, with 22 bases sitting between them. Full variable domain (rest looked up from reference TRBV15 and TRBJ2-7): DAMVIQNPRYQVTQFGKPVTLSCSQTLNHNVMYWYQQKSSQAPKLLFHYYDKDFNNEADTPDNFQSRRPNTSFCFLDIRSPGLGDTAMYLCATSREPGRREGEQYFGPGTRLTVT.

The chain uses TRBV7-2 and TRBJ1-6, with 12 positions matching TRBD1. The CDR3 totals 18 residues. The germline V gene has CDR1 SGHTA and CDR2 FQGNSA. V gave up 5 bases and J gave up 7 bases; unmatched junction bases: 12. CDR3: CASSARGTGGSRNSPLHF. Here the CDR3 DNA reads TGTGCCAGCAGCGCCCGAGGGACAGGGGGCAGCAGGAATTCACCCCTCCACTTT.

In its sample, this clone was seen a few times. The chain recombines TRBV6-6 with TRBJ1-2; no clear D gene. Germline assignment: CDR1 MNHNY and CDR2 SVGAGI (reference sequence). The CDR3 has 11 amino acids. Deletions cut 4 bases from V and 6 bases from J, with 6 bases between. CDR3 nucleotides: TGTGCCAGCAGTTTGTGGGATGGCTACACCTTC. Protein sequence: CASSLWDGYTF.